These 15 T cell receptor beta chains originate from one sample sequenced in a study of blood T cell repertoires in COVID-19. Assay used: immunoSEQ multiplex PCR; TCRdb lists only in-frame clones, some missing. This table holds about 280,000 clones, almost 90% found once. Material for sequencing was PBMCs or T cells enriched from blood (not recorded which). These receptors all come from a woman aged 18 to 35 with acute COVID-19.

This chain joins TRBV4-3 and TRBJ2-2; the D gene is possibly TRBD2 (5 bases). The V end lost 0 bases, the J end lost 3 bases, and 11 bases lay between the germline ends. This CDR3 contains 16 residues. The V gene's germline CDR1 is LGHNA and CDR2 YSLEER. The CDR3 DNA follows: TGCGCCAGCAGCCAAGAAGGAGGCGTTTACACCGGGGAGCTGTTTTTT. Translation gives CASSQEGGVYTGELFF.

This sequence joins TRBV20-1 and TRBJ1-5; D call uncertain. Germline CDR1 is DFQATT and CDR2 is SNEGSKA (reference sequence). This CDR3 spans 15 amino acids. V shed 3 bases and J shed 9 bases, with 21 bases lying between them. The CDR3 coding sequence is TGCAGTGCTAGTCGTCCCGGGGTAGGATTCGGGCCCCAGCATTTT. This translates into CSASRPGVGFGPQHF.

This chain connects TRBV29-1 to TRBJ2-5; 10 bases match TRBD1. This CDR3 has 13 amino acids. CDR1 and CDR2 (germline): SQVTM, ANQGSEA. Trimming took 7 bases from V and 4 from J; bases not matched to a gene: 6. The CDR3 spells CSGRQGAGETQYF. The CDR3, as DNA: TGCAGCGGTAGACAGGGGGCTGGAGAGACCCAGTACTTC.

The chain joins TRBV29-1 to TRBJ1-2; 7 bases match TRBD1. This CDR3 has 14 amino acids. Germline CDR1 reads SQVTM; CDR2 reads ANQGSEA. The junction had 15 bases not matched to a gene; V was cut back by 7 bases and J by 7 bases. CDR3 residues: CSATDDRAGRGYTF. DNA of the CDR3: TGCAGCGCGACAGATGACAGGGCGGGCCGTGGCTACACCTTC.

The chain combines TRBV4-1 with TRBJ2-3; 7 positions match TRBD2. Trimming cost V 1 base and J 4 bases; bases outside gene matches: 5. The CDR3 is made up of 15 amino acids. In germline, CDR1 is MGHRA, CDR2 YSYEKL. The CDR3 region is CASSQGGSGADTQYF. The CDR3 bases are TGCGCCAGCAGCCAAGGCGGGAGTGGGGCAGATACGCAGTATTTT.

The V and J genes are TRBV3-1 (or the pseudogene TRBV3-2) and TRBJ1-4; D is perhaps TRBD1 (5 bases). In germline, CDR1 is LGHDT, CDR2 YNNKEL (reference sequence). Trimming removed 2 bases at V and 8 bases at J, with 9 bases between. This CDR3 has 13 residues. The CDR3 reads CASSQTRQEKLFF. As DNA, the CDR3 is TGTGCCAGCAGCCAAACCAGACAGGAAAAACTGTTTTTT.

The chain couples TRBV11-1 to TRBJ1-2, with TRBD1 identical over 9 bases. Germline CDR1 and CDR2: SGHAT and FQDESV (reference sequence). Germline trimming cut 6 bases from V and 7 bases from J; bases unmatched to any gene: 6. The CDR3 spans 13 residues. The CDR3 protein is CASRTGTGFGYTF. As DNA, the CDR3 is TGTGCCAGCAGAACCGGGACAGGGTTTGGCTACACCTTC. Filled out from reference TRBV11-1 and TRBJ1-2, the complete variable domain reads EAEVAQSPRYKITEKSQAVAFWCDPISGHATLYWYRQILGQGPELLVQFQDESVVDDSQLPKDRFSAERLKGVDSTLKIQPAELGDSAMYLCASRTGTGFGYTFGSGTRLTVV.

A remark on this clone: The same CDR3 can be traced to other DNA sequences in this sample. CDR3 coding DNA: TGTGCCAGCAGCTCTGGTCTAGCGGCCTCCTACGAGCAGTACTTC. It translates to CASSSGLAASYEQYF. This rearrangement joins TRBV5-4 to TRBJ2-7; 7 nucleotides line up with TRBD2. V shed 3 bases and J 0 bases; nucleotides not matched to a gene: 6. The V gene's germline CDR1 is SGHNT and CDR2 YYREEE (reference sequence). This CDR3 has 15 residues.

This chain connects TRBV15 to TRBJ2-1; the match to TRBD2 covers 7 bases. This CDR3 is 14 amino acids long. The V and J ends lost 0 bases and 14 bases, in that order; junction bases with no gene match: 10. The germline CDR1 and CDR2 sequences are LNHNV and YYDKDF (reference sequence). The DNA of the CDR3 is TGTGCCACCAGCAGAGAGTTGGGAAGCGGGATGGAGTTCTTC. It translates to CATSRELGSGMEFF.

The gene calls are TRBV28 and TRBJ1-5; tentative D call: TRBD1 (5 bases). The CDR3 has 14 residues. Germline CDR1 is MDHEN and CDR2 is SYDVKM. V dropped 5 bases and J dropped 9 bases, with 17 bases sitting between them. As DNA, the CDR3 is TGTGCCAGCAGTCCCCCGGGGGTCAGGTGGCCCCAGCATTTT. Its translation is CASSPPGVRWPQHF.

The V gene is TRBV27, the J gene TRBJ1-6; 7 bases line up with TRBD1. The V and J ends lost 2 bases and 6 bases, in that order; junction bases with no gene match: 4. Germline assignment: CDR1 MNHEY and CDR2 SMNVEV (reference sequence). The CDR3 runs 15 residues. CDR3 nucleotides: TGTGCCAGCAGTTTAATCGACAGGGCTAATTCACCCCTCCACTTT. Translating it yields CASSLIDRANSPLHF.

This clone has a single count. The chain employs TRBV3-1 (or the pseudogene TRBV3-2) and TRBJ2-5; TRBD2 matches 8 bases. V lost 4 bases, J lost 1 base, and 5 bases stayed unmatched. CDR3 length equals 15 residues. Germline CDR1 LGHDT, CDR2 YNNKEL (reference sequence). The CDR3 region is CASSRHRGGQETQYF. In nucleotides, the CDR3 is TGTGCCAGCAGCCGCCACCGGGGGGGCCAAGAGACCCAGTACTTC.

The gene calls are TRBV4-1 and TRBJ1-2; D is uncertain. This CDR3 contains 17 residues. Germline CDR1 MGHRA, CDR2 YSYEKL. The germline V and J ends were trimmed by 0 bases and 1 base, with 15 bases remaining between them. The CDR3 spells CASSQDRWAEVNYGYTF. CDR3 sequence (DNA): TGCGCCAGCAGCCAAGACCGGTGGGCAGAAGTTAACTATGGCTACACCTTC.

The CDR3 nucleotides read TGTGCCAGCAGCCTTGACAGGGGTAGCAATCAGCCCCAGCATTTT. Protein product: CASSLDRGSNQPQHF. The chain employs TRBV2 and TRBJ1-5; 8 positions match TRBD1. Germline trimming cut 6 bases from V and 0 bases from J; bases unmatched to any gene: 4. Germline V CDR1 and CDR2: SNHLY, FYNNEI. The CDR3 loop spans 15 amino acids.

The rearrangement links TRBV9 to TRBJ2-3; maybe TRBD1 (5 bases). The V end was cut by 0 bases, the J end by 2 bases, with 7 bases between. The length of the CDR3 is 14 residues. The germline CDR1 and CDR2 sequences are SGDLS and YYNGEE. The chain's CDR3 is CASSVARDTDTQYF. In nucleotides, the CDR3 is TGTGCCAGCAGCGTAGCCAGGGACACAGATACGCAGTATTTT.